The 14 T cell receptor beta chains in this list originate from one sample, sequenced in a study of shared clonotypes between healthy human individuals. Repertoires were generated with immunoSEQ multiplex PCR, while TCRdb's copy carries only in-frame clones and drops some. The repertoire includes 2 million to 2.5 million clones, 95% of them detected once, and approximately 0.13% sits in the top ten. The sample taken for sequencing was naive CD4+ T cells sorted from blood. Subset specified: CD45RA+ positively selected. Receptors were obtained from a young man in good health.

The chain uses TRBV9 and TRBJ2-3, with D unclear. Trimming removed 1 base from V and 0 bases from J, with 9 bases in between. This CDR3 has 15 amino acids. Germline values: CDR1 SGDLS, CDR2 YYNGEE. The CDR3 loop is CASSVSTLSTDTQYF. The CDR3 DNA follows: TGTGCCAGCAGCGTATCGACTTTAAGCACAGATACGCAGTATTTT.

The V call is TRBV18, the J call TRBJ1-4; TRBD1 is a possible D gene (5 bases). The germline gives CDR1 KGHSH, CDR2 LQKENI. V was pared by 0 bases and J by 13 bases, with 9 bases between. The CDR3 totals 12 residues. CDR3 coding DNA: TGTGCCAGCTCACCACCGGGGGGTTTACTGTTTTTT. Translated, it gives CASSPPGGLLFF.

The CDR3 DNA reads as TGTGCCAGCAGTTTAACCCTGGACAGTTTAGATACGCAGTATTTT. This sequence encodes CASSLTLDSLDTQYF. The genes are TRBV11-2 and TRBJ2-3; weak D call: TRBD1 (6 bases). The germline V and J ends were trimmed by 6 bases and 5 bases, with 18 bases remaining between them. The CDR3 is 15 residues long. Germline assignment: CDR1 SGHAT and CDR2 FQNNGV.

The rearrangement uses TRBV7-2 and TRBJ1-3; D not resolved. CDR1 and CDR2 (germline): SGHTA, FQGNSA. This CDR3 contains 15 residues. The germline V and J ends were trimmed by 0 bases and 0 bases, with 6 bases remaining between them. DNA for the CDR3: TGTGCCAGCAGCTTAGCAGTTGGCTCTGGAAACACCATATATTTT. This gives the protein CASSLAVGSGNTIYF.

In its sample, this clone was seen once. This chain joins TRBV10-3 and TRBJ2-4, with 8 bases lining up with TRBD1. The CDR3 loop spans 13 amino acids. Germline-derived CDR1 and CDR2 are ENHRY and SYGVKD. After removal of 10 bases from V and 5 bases from J, the junction contained 7 bases not matched to a gene. This chain's CDR3 is CASSRGQENIQYF. For the CDR3, the DNA is TGTGCCAGCTCCAGGGGGCAAGAAAACATTCAGTACTTC.

This clone was detected only once. The CDR3 loop reads CASSLEAGSGEYF. In DNA form, the CDR3 reads TGTGCCAGCAGCTTGGAAGCCGGGAGTGGGGAGTATTTT. The rearrangement joins TRBV5-4 to TRBJ2-3; D might be TRBD2 (6 bases). This CDR3 has 13 residues. Trimming removed 0 bases from V and 13 bases from J, with 15 bases in between. Germline CDR1 reads SGHNT; CDR2 reads YYREEE (reference sequence).

The chain combines TRBV5-4 with TRBJ2-7; D is undetermined. V shed 0 bases and J shed 0 bases, with 10 bases lying between them. CDR3 size: 15 residues. Looked up from germline, CDR1 is SGHNT and CDR2 is YYREEE (reference sequence). The CDR3 nucleotides read TGTGCCAGCAGCTTGGACTATTTAGTCTCCTACGAGCAGTACTTC. Encoded protein: CASSLDYLVSYEQYF.

The chain couples TRBV28 to TRBJ2-1, with D perhaps TRBD2 (6 bases). CDR3 size: 12 residues. V was trimmed by 4 bases and J by 14 bases, leaving 15 bases between them. Per germline, CDR1 MDHEN and CDR2 SYDVKM. CDR3 in amino acids: CASSSGGTSEFF. CDR3 nucleotides: TGTGCCAGCAGTTCAGGAGGGACTTCGGAGTTCTTC.

V usage is TRBV7-9 and J usage is TRBJ2-1; possible D gene TRBD2, 6 bases. Trimming shortened V by 10 bases and J by 7 bases, and 17 bases separated the two germline ends. In germline, CDR1 is SEHNR, CDR2 FQNEAQ (reference sequence). The CDR3 is 13 residues long. CDR3 residues: CATRALGGNEQFF. Here the CDR3 DNA reads TGTGCCACCCGTGCGCTAGGAGGGAATGAGCAGTTCTTC.

The rearrangement uses TRBV12-5 and TRBJ1-1, with D unclear. V was shortened by 1 base and J by 11 bases, with 8 bases between the two germline ends. The CDR3 has 11 residues. Germline V gene data show CDR1 as LGHNT and CDR2 as FRNRAP. The CDR3 protein is CASGLELGAFF. CDR3 DNA: TGTGCTAGTGGTTTGGAGCTGGGGGCTTTCTTT.

This clone has only a few counts. The rearrangement joins TRBV27 to TRBJ1-4; 11 bases are a match to TRBD1. The CDR3 contains 19 residues. Per the germline V gene, CDR1 is MNHEY and CDR2 is SMNVEV (reference sequence). V was clipped by 5 bases and J by 8 bases; unmatched bases: 19. CDR3 protein: CASSPARWTGGGGVEKLFF. CDR3 nucleotide sequence: TGTGCCAGCAGTCCCGCCAGATGGACAGGGGGCGGGGGAGTGGAAAAACTGTTTTTT. The variable domain in full, completed from reference TRBV27 and TRBJ1-4, reads EAQVTQNPRYLITVTGKKLTVTCSQNMNHEYMSWYRQDPGLGLRQIYYSMNVEVTDKGDVPEGYKVSRKEKRNFPLILESPSPNQTSLYFCASSPARWTGGGGVEKLFFGSGTQLSVL.

The chain combines TRBV10-1 with TRBJ1-3; no clear D gene. Trimming shortened V by 0 bases and J by 2 bases, and 5 bases separated the two germline ends. The CDR3 is 14 amino acids. Germline assignment: CDR1 WNHNN and CDR2 SYGVQD (reference sequence). CDR3 nucleotide sequence: TGCGCCAGCAGTGAGTCGCGGACTGGAAACACCATATATTTT. It translates to CASSESRTGNTIYF.

The rearrangement uses TRBV7-8 and TRBJ1-6; 9 bases fit TRBD1. V was pared by 7 bases and J by 6 bases, with 10 bases of the junction left unmatched. The V gene's germline CDR1 is SGHVS and CDR2 FQNEAQ. CDR3 size: 16 residues. Written as DNA, the CDR3 is TGTGCCAGCACCCCTCAACTGGGACAGGGTAATTCACCCCTCCACTTT. Translated, it gives CASTPQLGQGNSPLHF.

This chain connects TRBV7-9 to TRBJ1-2; D is unresolved. In germline, CDR1 is SEHNR, CDR2 FQNEAQ (reference sequence). Trimming left V 5 bases short and J 2 bases short, with 18 bases between. The CDR3 contains 16 residues. The CDR3 DNA is TGTGCCAGCAGCCCCCCAGTCCCTGGACGGAACTATGGCTACACCTTC. Protein: CASSPPVPGRNYGYTF.